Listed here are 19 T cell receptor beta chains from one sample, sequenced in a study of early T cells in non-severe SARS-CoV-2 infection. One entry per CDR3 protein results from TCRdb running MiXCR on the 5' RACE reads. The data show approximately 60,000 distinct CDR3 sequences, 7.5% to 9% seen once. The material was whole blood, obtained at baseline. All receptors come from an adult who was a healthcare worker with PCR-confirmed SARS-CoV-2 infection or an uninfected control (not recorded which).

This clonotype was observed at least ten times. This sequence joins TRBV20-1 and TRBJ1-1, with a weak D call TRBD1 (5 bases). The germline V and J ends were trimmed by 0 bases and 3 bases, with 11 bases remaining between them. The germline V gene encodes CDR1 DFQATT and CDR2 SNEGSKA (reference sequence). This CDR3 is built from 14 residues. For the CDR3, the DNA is TGCAGTGCTAGAGATGGGGCTTTGGACACTGAAGCTTTCTTT. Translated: CSARDGALDTEAFF.

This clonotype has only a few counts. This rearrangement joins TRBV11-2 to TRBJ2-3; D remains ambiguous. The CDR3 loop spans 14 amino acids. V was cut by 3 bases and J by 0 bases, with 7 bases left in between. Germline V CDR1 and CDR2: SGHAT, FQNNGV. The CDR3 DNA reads TGTGCCAGCAGCTTTCCATACAGCACAGATACGCAGTATTTT. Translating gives CASSFPYSTDTQYF.

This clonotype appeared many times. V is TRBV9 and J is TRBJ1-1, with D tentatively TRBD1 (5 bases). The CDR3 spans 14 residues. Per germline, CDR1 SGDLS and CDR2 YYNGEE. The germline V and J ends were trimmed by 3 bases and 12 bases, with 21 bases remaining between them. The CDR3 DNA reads TGTGCCAGCAGCGCCGGAGACAGTCTGGAATCCCCTTTCTTT. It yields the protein CASSAGDSLESPFF.

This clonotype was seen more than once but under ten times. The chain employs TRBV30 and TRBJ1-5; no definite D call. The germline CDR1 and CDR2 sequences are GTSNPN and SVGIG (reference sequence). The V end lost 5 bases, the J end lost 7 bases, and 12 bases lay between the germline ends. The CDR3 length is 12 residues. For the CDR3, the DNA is TGTGCCTGGGCCCGGGGTGGACAGCCCCAGCATTTT. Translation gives CAWARGGQPQHF.

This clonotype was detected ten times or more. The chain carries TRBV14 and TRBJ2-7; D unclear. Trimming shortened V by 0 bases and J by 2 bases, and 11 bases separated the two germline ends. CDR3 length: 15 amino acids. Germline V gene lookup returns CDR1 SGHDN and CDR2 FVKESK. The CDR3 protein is CASSQDHGSAYEQYF. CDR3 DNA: TGTGCCAGCAGCCAAGACCATGGCAGCGCCTACGAGCAGTACTTC.

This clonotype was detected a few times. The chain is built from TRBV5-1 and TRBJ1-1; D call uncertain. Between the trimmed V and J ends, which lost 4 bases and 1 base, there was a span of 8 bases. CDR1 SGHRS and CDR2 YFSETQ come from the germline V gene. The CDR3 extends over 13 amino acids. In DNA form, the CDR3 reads TGCGCCAGCAGCACCCGACAGAACACTGAAGCTTTCTTT. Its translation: CASSTRQNTEAFF.

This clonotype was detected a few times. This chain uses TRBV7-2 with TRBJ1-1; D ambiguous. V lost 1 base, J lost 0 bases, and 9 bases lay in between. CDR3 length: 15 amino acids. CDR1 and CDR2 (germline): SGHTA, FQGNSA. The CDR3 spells CASSLGMELNTEAFF. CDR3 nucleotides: TGTGCCAGCAGCTTAGGTATGGAGTTGAACACTGAAGCTTTCTTT.

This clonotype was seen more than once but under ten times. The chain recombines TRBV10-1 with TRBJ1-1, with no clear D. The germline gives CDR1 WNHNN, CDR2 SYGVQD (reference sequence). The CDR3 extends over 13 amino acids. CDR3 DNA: TGCCCTGCAGGAAATCTAATGGTCTCTGAAGCTTTCTTT. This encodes CPAGNLMVSEAFF.

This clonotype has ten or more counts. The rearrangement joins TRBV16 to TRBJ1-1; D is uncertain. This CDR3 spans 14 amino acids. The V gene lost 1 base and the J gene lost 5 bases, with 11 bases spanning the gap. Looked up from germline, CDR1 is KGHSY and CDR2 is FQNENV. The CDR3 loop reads CASSQFSGVTEAFF. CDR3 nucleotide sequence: TGTGCCAGCAGCCAATTCAGTGGGGTAACTGAAGCTTTCTTT.

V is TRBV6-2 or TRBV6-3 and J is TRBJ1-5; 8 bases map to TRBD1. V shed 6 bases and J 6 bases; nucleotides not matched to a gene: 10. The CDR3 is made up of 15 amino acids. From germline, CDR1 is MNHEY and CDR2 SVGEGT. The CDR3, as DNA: TGTGCCAGCAGAGCCGGGACAGGTTTTCGTCAGCCCCAGCATTTT. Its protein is CASRAGTGFRQPQHF.

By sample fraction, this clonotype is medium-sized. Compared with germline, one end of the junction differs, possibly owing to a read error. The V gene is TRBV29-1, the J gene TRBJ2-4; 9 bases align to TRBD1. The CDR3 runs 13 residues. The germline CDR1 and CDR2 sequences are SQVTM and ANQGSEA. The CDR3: CSVELSSGQGSHF. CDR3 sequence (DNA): TGCAGCGTTGAACTTTCAAGTGGACAGGGGAGTCACTTC.

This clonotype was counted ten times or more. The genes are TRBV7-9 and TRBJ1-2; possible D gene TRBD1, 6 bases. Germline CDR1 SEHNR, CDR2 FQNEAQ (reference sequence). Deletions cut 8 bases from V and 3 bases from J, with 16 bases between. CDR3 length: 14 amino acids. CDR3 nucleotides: TGTGCCAGCGGGGGCACCTCTAGCGACTATGGCTACACCTTC. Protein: CASGGTSSDYGYTF.

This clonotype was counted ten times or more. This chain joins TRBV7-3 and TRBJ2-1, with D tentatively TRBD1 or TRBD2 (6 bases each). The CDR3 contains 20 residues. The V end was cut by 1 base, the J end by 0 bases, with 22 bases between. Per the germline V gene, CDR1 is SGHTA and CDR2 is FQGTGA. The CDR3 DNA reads TGTGCCAGCAGCTTAAGGGGACTCCCATTTAGGGGGGCCTCCTACAATGAGCAGTTCTTC. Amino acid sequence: CASSLRGLPFRGASYNEQFF.

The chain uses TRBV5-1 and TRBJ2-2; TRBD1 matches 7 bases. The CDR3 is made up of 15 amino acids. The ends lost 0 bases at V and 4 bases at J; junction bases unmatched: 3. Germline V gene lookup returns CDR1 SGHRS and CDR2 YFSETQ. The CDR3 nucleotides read TGCGCCAGCAGCTTGGAGGGGGCTTTCACCGGGGAGCTGTTTTTT. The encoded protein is CASSLEGAFTGELFF.

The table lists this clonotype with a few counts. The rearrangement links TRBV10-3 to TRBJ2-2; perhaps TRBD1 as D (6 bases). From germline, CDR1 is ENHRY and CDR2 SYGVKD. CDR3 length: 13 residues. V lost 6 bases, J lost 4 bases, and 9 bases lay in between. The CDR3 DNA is TGTGCCATCAGAACAGGGACCACCGGGGAGCTGTTTTTT. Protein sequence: CAIRTGTTGELFF.

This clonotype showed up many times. The CDR3 nucleotides read TGTGCCAGCTGTGGCCGGGGCGAGCAGTACTTC. This codes for CASCGRGEQYF. The J gene is TRBJ2-7, the V gene TRBV2, with D perhaps TRBD2 (5 bases). The CDR3 is 11 amino acids. V was trimmed by 8 bases and J by 6 bases, leaving 11 bases between them. Germline CDR1 and CDR2: SNHLY and FYNNEI.

The CDR3 region is CASSARTGPGTGELFF. The CDR3 DNA follows: TGTGCCAGCAGCGCCCGGACAGGCCCGGGGACCGGGGAGCTGTTTTTT. The chain joins TRBV9 to TRBJ2-2; 7 bases map to TRBD1. The CDR3 sequence is 16 residues long. Looked up from germline, CDR1 is SGDLS and CDR2 is YYNGEE. The V segment lost 3 bases and the J segment 5 bases; nucleotides outside the gene matches: 10. Full variable domain (remainder filled in from reference TRBV9 and TRBJ2-2): DSGVTQTPKHLITATGQRVTLRCSPRSGDLSVYWYQQSLDQGLQFLIQYYNGEERAKGNILERFSAQQFPDLHSELNLSSLELGDSALYFCASSARTGPGTGELFFGEGSRLTVL.

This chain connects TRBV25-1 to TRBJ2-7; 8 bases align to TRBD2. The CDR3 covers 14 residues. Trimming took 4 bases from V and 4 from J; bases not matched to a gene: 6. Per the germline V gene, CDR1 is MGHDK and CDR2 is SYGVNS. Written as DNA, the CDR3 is TGTGCCAGCAGTGTTAGCGGGATAAGGTACGAGCAGTACTTC. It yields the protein CASSVSGIRYEQYF.

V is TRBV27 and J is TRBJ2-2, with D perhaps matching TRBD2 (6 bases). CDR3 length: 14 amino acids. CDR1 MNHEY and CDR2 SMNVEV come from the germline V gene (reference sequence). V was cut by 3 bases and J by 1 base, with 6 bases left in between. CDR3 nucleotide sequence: TGTGCCAGCAGTTTCGGGGGGAACACCGGGGAGCTGTTTTTT. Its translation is CASSFGGNTGELFF.